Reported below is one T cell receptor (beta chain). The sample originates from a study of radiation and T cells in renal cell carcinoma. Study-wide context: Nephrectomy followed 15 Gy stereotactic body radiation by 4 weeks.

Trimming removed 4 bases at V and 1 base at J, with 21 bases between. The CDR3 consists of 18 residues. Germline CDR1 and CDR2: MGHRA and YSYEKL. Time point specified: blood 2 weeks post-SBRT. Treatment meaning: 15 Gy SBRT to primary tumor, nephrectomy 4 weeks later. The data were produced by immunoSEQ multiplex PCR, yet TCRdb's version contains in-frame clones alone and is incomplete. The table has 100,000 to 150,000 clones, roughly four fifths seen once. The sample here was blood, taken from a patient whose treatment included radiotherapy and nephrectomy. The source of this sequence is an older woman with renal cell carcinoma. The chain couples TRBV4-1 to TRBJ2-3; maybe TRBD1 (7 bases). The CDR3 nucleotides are TGCGCCAGCAGCCGTACGGGGGACAGACCTACTCGCACAGATACGCAGTATTTT. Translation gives CASSRTGDRPTRTDTQYF.